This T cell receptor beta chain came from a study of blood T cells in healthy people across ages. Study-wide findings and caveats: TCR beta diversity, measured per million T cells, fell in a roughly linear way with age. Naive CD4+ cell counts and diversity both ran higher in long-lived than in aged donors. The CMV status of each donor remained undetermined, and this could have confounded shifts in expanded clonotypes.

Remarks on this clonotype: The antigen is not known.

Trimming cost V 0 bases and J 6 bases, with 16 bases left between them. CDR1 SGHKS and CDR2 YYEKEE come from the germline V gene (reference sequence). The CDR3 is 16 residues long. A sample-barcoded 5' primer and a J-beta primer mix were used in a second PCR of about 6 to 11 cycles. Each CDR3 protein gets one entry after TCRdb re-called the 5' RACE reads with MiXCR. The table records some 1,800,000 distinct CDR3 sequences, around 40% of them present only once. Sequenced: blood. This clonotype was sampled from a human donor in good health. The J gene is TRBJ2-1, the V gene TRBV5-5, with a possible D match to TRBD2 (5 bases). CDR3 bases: TGTGCCAGCAGCTTGGCGGGGATTGCAGCGTTCAATGAGCAGTTCTTC. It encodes CASSLAGIAAFNEQFF.